This TCR beta chain was retrieved from a study of T-cell memory formation after mild COVID-19. As for the study in general: TCR clusters were mostly confined to one donor each.

A note on this clonotype: Its specificity is not known.

Overall study findings and caveats: Contracting clones localized mainly to CM and EM when CD4+ and mainly to EMRA when CD8+. Within pre-infection memory, some responding clones were found, suggesting cross-reactive memory joined.

Trimming cost V 5 bases and J 2 bases; bases outside gene matches: 5. This CDR3 is built from 16 residues. Germline V gives CDR1 SGHAT, CDR2 FQNNGV. TCRdb used MiXCR to reprocess the 5' RACE reads, holding one entry per CDR3 protein. The table includes approximately 260,000 distinct CDR3 sequences, 16% detected once. The genes are TRBV11-2 and TRBJ1-5; TRBD1 aligns across 11 bases. This receptor was obtained from a man younger than 35 who had mild COVID-19 (a few samples of this study predate the infection). Cell type and time point are not known. Sequencing input: PBMCs or a T cell subset sorted from them (not recorded which). CDR3 coding DNA: TGTGCCAGCAGCGGGGGGACAGGGGGTGGCAATCAGCCCCAGCATTTT. This codes for CASSGGTGGGNQPQHF.